One T cell receptor beta chain is described in this entry. Time point in this sample: newly diagnosed GD, antithyroid drugs for less than 3 months. Researchers made the TCR library from RNA that was extracted from PBMCs. These data originate in a study of regulatory T cells in long-lasting Graves disease. Germline loops: CDR1 SGHKS, CDR2 YYEKEE (reference sequence). The CDR3 is made up of 14 amino acids. Trimming cost V 4 bases and J 3 bases, with 13 bases left between them. For TCR beta, libraries came from iRepertoire HTBI primers and Arm-PCR of CDR3 regions. TCRdb used MiXCR to reprocess the multiplex PCR reads, holding one entry per CDR3 protein. The sample holds hundreds of thousands of distinct CDR3 sequences, approximately 15% seen once. The data were also submitted as part of a second study, on T cells in Graves' hyperthyroidism and ophthalmopathy.

The gene calls are TRBV5-5 and TRBJ1-2; D is undetermined. The TCR originated in a man aged 35-49 years with Graves disease. Sequences were derived from peripheral blood mononuclear cells (PBMCs), sampled at new diagnosis, from a patient treated with antithyroid drugs. For the CDR3, the DNA is TGTGCCAGCAGCCACCGAGGCAGCTACTATGGCTACACCTTC. Protein sequence: CASSHRGSYYGYTF.